This T cell receptor beta chain was sequenced in a study of cytomegalovirus exposure and HLA in healthy donors. The PCR made use of 60 Vbeta and 13 Jbeta primers. Only in-frame clones appear in the TCRdb table, and some are missing; sequencing was by immunoSEQ multiplex PCR. The sample has approximately 150,000 clones, 60% to 80% seen once. The sample holds one count of this clone. What it binds is unknown. Study observations and caveats: Based on reports, TCR beta sequences accurately predicted HLA-A and HLA-B alleles for most subjects.

This CDR3 is built from 13 residues. V lost 1 base, J lost 2 bases, and 5 bases lay in between. The germline V gene has CDR1 LNHNV and CDR2 YYDKDF (reference sequence). The chain uses TRBV15 and TRBJ2-5; D is unclear. Sequencing was performed on PBMCs. This receptor was taken from a woman between 40 and 50 years old in good health and CMV-seropositive. CDR3 in DNA: TGTGCCACCAGCAGAGGTTATCAAGAGACCCAGTACTTC. Its translation: CATSRGYQETQYF.